The sample holds many counts of the clone carrying this T cell receptor (beta chain). This CDR3 has 14 residues. The germline V gene has CDR1 SGHRS and CDR2 YFSETQ. Unmatched junction bases numbered 7, after V lost 5 bases and J lost 7 bases. Amplified regions were TCR beta CDR3 sequences from RNA transcripts. The HTBI primer set served for first-round RT-PCR of the TCR CDR3. TCRdb re-derived calls from the multiplex PCR reads in MiXCR, one entry per CDR3 protein. The sample holds about 600,000 distinct CDR3 sequences; 16% are singletons and the top ten take around 3.3%. The data are from a study of T cells in Graves' hyperthyroidism and ophthalmopathy.

Specimen: blood. This clonotype originated in a woman between 40 and 50 years old with Graves' ophthalmopathy. J is TRBJ2-3 and V is TRBV5-1; 10 nucleotides match TRBD1. The CDR3 DNA follows: TGCGCCAGCAGTACAGGACAGGGGGTAAATACGCAGTATTTT. Its translation is CASSTGQGVNTQYF.